One and the same sample provided the 21 T cell receptor beta chains below, sequenced in a study of Graves' ophthalmopathy and Graves' hyperthyroidism. Amplified material comprised TCR beta CDR3 regions derived from RNA transcripts. First-round RT-PCR used HTBI primers; second-round multiplex PCR followed. TCRdb used MiXCR to reprocess the multiplex PCR reads, holding one entry per CDR3 protein. Of hundreds of thousands of distinct CDR3 sequences in the sample, roughly 21% were seen once. The sample consisted of peripheral blood. The receptors shown here come from a woman aged 18-35 years with stable Graves' hyperthyroidism.

In its sample, this clonotype was seen many times. The chain has TRBV28 and TRBJ2-7, with D tentatively TRBD1 (6 bases). The V gene's germline CDR1 is MDHEN and CDR2 SYDVKM. V was trimmed by 2 bases and J by 6 bases, leaving 14 bases between them. The CDR3 loop spans 14 amino acids. CDR3 bases: TGTGCCAGCAGTTTACCGTTGACAGGCAGCGAGCAGTACTTC. Encoded protein: CASSLPLTGSEQYF.

Many counts were recorded for this clonotype. V usage is TRBV19 and J usage is TRBJ1-3; TRBD1 agrees at 7 bases. Germline V gene lookup returns CDR1 LNHDA and CDR2 SQIVND (reference sequence). This CDR3 is 15 amino acids long. The V segment lost 4 bases and the J segment 0 bases; nucleotides outside the gene matches: 3. The CDR3 region is CASSTTGSSGNTIYF. CDR3 nucleotides: TGTGCCAGTAGTACGACAGGGTCCTCTGGAAACACCATATATTTT.

Written as DNA, the CDR3 is TGCGCCAGCAGTGAAGACGGCCTGAACACTGAAGCTTTCTTT. Translated, it gives CASSEDGLNTEAFF. The chain links TRBV5-1 to TRBJ1-1; D call uncertain. The CDR3 consists of 14 residues. The V end was cut by 5 bases, the J end by 0 bases, with 11 bases between. Germline V gene data show CDR1 as SGHRS and CDR2 as YFSETQ.

This clonotype was recorded many times. The rearrangement uses TRBV6-1 and TRBJ2-4; no clear D gene. This CDR3 is 12 amino acids long. V was pared by 5 bases and J by 8 bases, with 10 bases between. Per the germline V gene, CDR1 is MNHNS and CDR2 is SASEGT. CDR3 nucleotides: TGTGCCAGCAGTCGTGAATCAGACATTCAGTACTTC. Translated: CASSRESDIQYF.

The V call is TRBV14, the J call TRBJ1-2; 8 bases line up with TRBD1. The junction had 7 bases not matched to a gene; V was cut back by 3 bases and J by 4 bases. CDR3 size: 15 residues. Germline-derived CDR1 and CDR2 are SGHDN and FVKESK. Here the CDR3 DNA reads TGTGCCAGCAGCCAGTGGACAGGGCCGGGCTATGGCTACACCTTC. This sequence encodes CASSQWTGPGYGYTF.

The chain has TRBV30 and TRBJ1-1; D might be TRBD1 (6 bases). The CDR3 spans 14 residues. V was trimmed by 1 base and J by 0 bases, leaving 9 bases between them. CDR1 is GTSNPN, CDR2 SVGIG, per germline (reference sequence). CDR3 DNA: TGTGCCTGGAGTGGAGGACAGTTGAACACTGAAGCTTTCTTT. It codes for CAWSGGQLNTEAFF.

A few counts support this clonotype. The rearrangement joins TRBV30 to TRBJ1-5; D not resolved. The CDR3 contains 14 residues. Germline V lookup: CDR1 GTSNPN, CDR2 SVGIG (reference sequence). The V and J ends lost 1 base and 5 bases respectively, with 12 bases between them. CDR3 DNA: TGTGCCTGGAGTGCAATTTTAGGAGATCAGCCCCAGCATTTT. Translation: CAWSAILGDQPQHF.

This clonotype occurred many times. The rearrangement joins TRBV7-6 to TRBJ2-7; D possibly corresponds to TRBD2 (5 bases). This CDR3 is 14 amino acids long. In germline, CDR1 is SGHVS, CDR2 FNYEAQ. V was shortened by 2 bases and J by 2 bases, with 10 bases between the two germline ends. CDR3 coding DNA: TGTGCCAGCAGCTTATCTGGACTGACCTACGAGCAGTACTTC. Its protein is CASSLSGLTYEQYF.

This clonotype was detected ten times or more. The V and J genes are TRBV27 and TRBJ2-7; D ambiguous. Trimming stripped 8 bases from V and 0 bases from J, with 14 bases between. The CDR3 extends over 14 amino acids. CDR1 and CDR2 (germline): MNHEY, SMNVEV (reference sequence). The CDR3 reads CASSYGRSSYEQYF. Here the CDR3 DNA reads TGTGCCAGCTCATACGGCAGGAGCTCCTACGAGCAGTACTTC.

This clonotype was detected ten times or more. The chain carries TRBV3-1 and TRBJ1-2, with TRBD1 matching over 7 bases. The J segment lost 7 bases and the V segment lost 3 bases, leaving 8 bases of the junction unmatched. The CDR3 has 14 residues. Germline V gives CDR1 LGHDT, CDR2 YNNKEL (reference sequence). For the CDR3, the DNA is TGTGCCAGCAGCCACATGGACAACAGGGGTGGCTACACCTTC. Its translation: CASSHMDNRGGYTF. The whole variable domain, filled in from reference TRBV3-1 and TRBJ1-2, reads DTAVSQTPKYLVTQMGNDKSIKCEQNLGHDTMYWYKQDSKKFLKIMFSYNNKELIINETVPNRFSPKSPDKAHLNLHINSLELGDSAVYFCASSHMDNRGGYTFGSGTRLTVV.

This clonotype was found many times. The rearrangement links TRBV7-9 to TRBJ2-7, with 12 bases lining up with TRBD2. The CDR3 loop spans 16 amino acids. V trimming: 0 bases; J trimming: 1 base; junction bases outside the gene matches: 1. Germline lookup yields CDR1 SEHNR and CDR2 FQNEAQ (reference sequence). In nucleotides, the CDR3 is TGTGCCAGCAGCTTAGCTGGGACTAGCGGGTCCTACGAGCAGTACTTC. Translation gives CASSLAGTSGSYEQYF.

With respect to this clonotype: An end of the junction differs from the germline gene, which may be a read error. The V gene is TRBV28, the J gene TRBJ1-1, with D unresolved. Germline-derived CDR1 and CDR2 are MDHEN and SYDVKM. This CDR3 region has 15 residues. This chain's CDR3 is CSSSLSPGMDTEAFF. CDR3 DNA sequence: TGTTCCAGCAGTTTATCCCCAGGAATGGACACTGAAGCTTTCTTT.

At least ten counts were recorded for this clonotype. The chain joins TRBV20-1 to TRBJ2-7, with 11 bases aligning to TRBD2. The CDR3 spans 15 residues. CDR1 is DFQATT, CDR2 SNEGSKA, per germline (reference sequence). J gave up 7 bases and V 6 bases, and 14 bases lay outside the gene matches. This CDR3 reads CSAPPSSGGTEEQYF. The DNA of the CDR3 is TGCAGTGCCCCACCCTCTAGCGGGGGGACCGAGGAGCAGTACTTC.

This clonotype was detected ten times or more. CDR3 loop: CATSRGGTGGRETQYF. For the CDR3, the DNA is TGTGCCACCAGCAGAGGGGGGACAGGGGGCAGAGAGACCCAGTACTTC. The chain recombines TRBV15 with TRBJ2-5, with TRBD1 matching over 12 bases. This CDR3 is built from 16 residues. Germline V gene lookup returns CDR1 LNHNV and CDR2 YYDKDF (reference sequence). J gave up 4 bases and V 1 base, and 4 bases lay outside the gene matches.

This rearrangement joins TRBV12-3 or TRBV12-4 to TRBJ2-7, with D uncertain. The CDR3 has 13 amino acids. Trimming removed 1 base at V and 6 bases at J, with 10 bases between. CDR3 coding DNA: TGTGCCAGCAGTTTAGGGACCACTTTCGAGCAGTACTTC. Translated: CASSLGTTFEQYF.

To note about this clonotype: A single base separates this from a much larger clone, so it may be a read error. The chain carries TRBV7-2 and TRBJ2-2; D is perhaps TRBD2 (5 bases). From germline, CDR1 is SGHTA and CDR2 FQGNSA. The CDR3 sequence is 14 residues long. CDR3 in DNA: TGTGCCAGCAGCAACCGAGGGCCGGCCGGGGAGCTGTGTTTT. Translation gives CASSNRGPAGELCF.

This chain joins TRBV11-2 and TRBJ2-3; D is ambiguous. The V gene lost 1 base and the J gene lost 0 bases, with 8 bases spanning the gap. The CDR3 has 15 residues. Germline assignment: CDR1 SGHAT and CDR2 FQNNGV. The chain's CDR3 is CASSLGTYSTDTQYF. DNA for the CDR3: TGTGCCAGCAGCTTAGGCACCTACAGCACAGATACGCAGTATTTT.

The V call is TRBV6-5, the J call TRBJ1-2; D might be TRBD1 (6 bases). The CDR3 has 14 residues. From germline, CDR1 is MNHEY and CDR2 SVGAGI. With 4 bases removed from V and 2 bases from J, the gap between germline ends came to 11 bases. The CDR3 bases are TGTGCCAGCAGTTCTCAGACAGGAAACTATGGCTACACCTTC. This sequence encodes CASSSQTGNYGYTF.

V is TRBV29-1 and J is TRBJ1-1; TRBD1 might be the D (5 bases). Germline lookup yields CDR1 SQVTM and CDR2 ANQGSEA. The CDR3 covers 14 residues. Trimming took off 3 bases at V and 4 bases at J, with 15 bases between the two ends. CDR3 nucleotide sequence: TGCAGCGTTGACCTGTTCGGGGGAAGCACTGAAGCTTTCTTT. The encoded protein is CSVDLFGGSTEAFF.

Concerning this clonotype itself: At one of its ends the junction is not consistent with the germline gene, which may arise from a read error. This chain uses TRBV19 with TRBJ1-6; 8 bases map to TRBD1. The germline V gene encodes CDR1 LNHDA and CDR2 SQIVND (reference sequence). The CDR3 loop spans 17 amino acids. The CDR3 DNA sequence: TGCGCCAGTAGTAGAACTCCGACAGGGGCTAGCCAATCACCCCTCCACTTT. This codes for CASSRTPTGASQSPLHF.

This chain links TRBV30 with TRBJ1-2, with 8 bases fitting TRBD1. This CDR3 is built from 13 residues. In germline, CDR1 is GTSNPN, CDR2 SVGIG (reference sequence). V shed 1 base and J 5 bases; nucleotides not matched to a gene: 3. DNA for the CDR3: TGTGCCTGGAGTGCACAGGGGGAATATGGCTACACCTTC. Amino acids: CAWSAQGEYGYTF.